These T cell receptor beta chains were read from a single sample in a study of cytomegalovirus exposure and HLA in healthy donors. Generated by immunoSEQ multiplex PCR, the TCRdb table keeps only in-frame clones and is missing some. The sample yields 150,000 to 200,000 clones, more than 70% seen once. Sequencing used PBMCs. The source of these receptors is a girl between 5 and 17 years old in good health and CMV-seropositive. The CDR3 runs from the conserved cysteine through the conserved F or W. D genes are given only for firm matches. Clone size, where shown, is once, few, many, or a class for clones that have expanded.

TRBJ1-4 - - TRBV4-1 CASREGTTNEKLFF TGCGCCAGCAGGGAGGGCACAACTAATGAAAAACTGTTTTTT
TRBJ2-7 - - TRBV5-1 CASSLENRVDEQYF TGCGCCAGCAGCTTGGAGAACAGGGTGGACGAGCAGTACTTC
TRBJ1-2 once TRBD1 TRBV19 CASSIRSPGGTYGYTF TGTGCCAGTAGTATAAGGTCCCCAGGGGGAACCTATGGCTACACCTTC
TRBJ1-1 - - TRBV7-9 CASSYQQANTEAFF TGTGCCAGCAGCTACCAACAGGCGAACACTGAAGCTTTCTTT
TRBJ1-4 - TRBD1 TRBV4-2 CASSQDLLRQGDEKLFF TGTGCCAGCAGCCAGGACCTCCTCAGACAGGGTGATGAAAAACTGTTTTTT
TRBJ2-2 - - TRBV6-4 CASSAQGTGELFF TGTGCCAGCAGTGCACAGGGCACCGGGGAGCTGTTTTTT
TRBJ1-1 - - TRBV9 CASSVVEGEAFF TGTGCCAGCAGCGTAGTGGAGGGGGAAGCTTTCTTT
TRBJ2-2 - TRBD1 TRBV7-2 CASSSARGLSGELFF TGTGCCAGCAGCTCGGCCAGGGGGCTTTCCGGGGAGCTGTTTTTT
TRBJ2-2 - - TRBV13 CASSLNIGELFF TGTGCCAGCAGCCTGAACATCGGGGAGCTGTTTTTT
TRBJ2-5 - - TRBV18 CASSPGWQETQYF TGTGCCAGCTCACCCGGGTGGCAAGAGACCCAGTACTTC
TRBJ2-5 - TRBD2 TRBV5-6 CASSVQLSGRLETQYF TGTGCCAGCAGCGTTCAACTTAGCGGGAGATTAGAGACCCAGTACTTC
TRBJ2-3 - TRBD2 TRBV7-9 CASSLARLAADTQYF TGTGCCAGCAGCTTAGCCAGACTAGCGGCGGATACGCAGTATTTT
TRBJ2-3 - TRBD2 TRBV6-5 CASSGLAGSDTQYF TGTGCCAGCAGTGGACTAGCGGGATCAGATACGCAGTATTTT
TRBJ2-7 - - TRBV18 CASSPPSAEQYF TGTGCCAGCTCACCACCTAGTGCCGAGCAGTACTTC
TRBJ1-2 - - TRBV6-4 CASSDSEGYGYTF TGTGCCAGCAGTGACTCAGAGGGTTATGGCTACACCTTC
TRBJ2-6 - - TRBV27 CASSSGRGWGANVLTF TGTGCCAGCAGTTCTGGTCGAGGGTGGGGGGCCAACGTCCTGACTTTC
TRBJ2-5 - TRBD2 TRBV6-7 CASSEREEAETQYF TGTGCCAGCAGTGAGCGGGAGGAAGCGGAGACCCAGTACTTC
TRBJ1-2 - - TRBV14 CASSPLSGGVGYGYTF TGTGCCAGCAGCCCCCTTTCGGGAGGGGTCGGCTATGGCTACACCTTC
TRBJ2-1 - TRBD2 TRBV30 CAWRLAGGLGHEQFF TGTGCCTGGAGACTAGCGGGAGGGTTGGGGCATGAGCAGTTCTTC
TRBJ1-1 - TRBD1 TRBV6-5 CASSYATGMNTEAFF TGTGCCAGCAGTTACGCGACAGGGATGAACACTGAAGCTTTCTTT
TRBJ2-3 - TRBD1 TRBV11-2 CASYDRGGGPTDTQYF TGTGCCAGCTACGACAGGGGCGGAGGCCCCACAGATACGCAGTATTTT
TRBJ1-5 - - TRBV27 CASSPVGGRFAFVGNQPQHF TGTGCCAGCAGTCCGGTTGGGGGGAGGTTCGCATTCGTTGGCAATCAGCCCCAGCATTTT
TRBJ1-3 - TRBD1 TRBV5-1 CASSSGDREDTIYF TGCGCCAGCAGCTCGGGGGACAGGGAAGACACCATATATTTT
TRBJ2-3 - TRBD2 TRBV5-1 CASSSSGSGTDTQYF TGCGCCAGCAGCTCTAGCGGGAGCGGCACAGATACGCAGTATTTT
TRBJ2-1 - TRBD2 TRBV7-9 CASSSLGGTYEQFF TGTGCCAGCAGCTCGCTCGGGGGGACCTATGAGCAGTTCTTC
TRBJ2-7 - TRBD2 TRBV15 CATSRVGTSSHEQYF TGTGCCACCAGCAGAGTTGGGACTAGCTCCCACGAGCAGTACTTC